This T cell receptor (beta chain) was identified during a study of cytomegalovirus exposure and HLA in healthy donors. Regarding the study as a whole: Accurate HLA-A and HLA-B prediction from TCR beta sequences was reported for most subjects. Immune exposure information comprised only CMV serostatus.

PCR involved 60 Vbeta and 13 Jbeta primers. The table came from immunoSEQ multiplex PCR; TCRdb's copy has only in-frame clones and leaves some out. The table lists under 150,000 clones, 65% to 80% of them singletons. Among the donors, all were healthy bone marrow donors. The J segment lost 8 bases and the V segment lost 6 bases, leaving 16 bases of the junction unmatched. The V gene's germline CDR1 is MNHEY and CDR2 SMNVEV (reference sequence). The length of the CDR3 is 16 residues. Comment on this clone: Its cognate antigen is unknown.

This chain uses TRBV27 with TRBJ1-2, with 9 bases identical to TRBD1. Sequencing was performed on PBMCs. The clonotype originates from a male donor in good health and CMV-seropositive. CDR3 amino acids: CASSRYLLTGGEGYTF. CDR3 bases: TGTGCCAGCAGCCGCTACTTGTTGACAGGGGGGGAGGGCTACACCTTC.